This T cell receptor (beta chain) is drawn from a study of cytomegalovirus exposure and HLA in healthy donors. Whole-study results and caveats: According to the study, about 180 TCR beta chains were cytomegalovirus-associated. It was found in a later analysis that first-cohort TCR clusters tended to co-occur in the 120 validation repertoires.

The donors were part of the 120-subject validation cohort, which stood apart from the roughly 680-subject first cohort. The assay was immunoSEQ multiplex PCR, and TCRdb's table has in-frame clones only and misses some. The sample yields tens of thousands of clones, around 95% seen once. For this clone: The antigen remains unidentified.

The sequence came from a man aged 18 to 30 in good health and CMV-seronegative. The sequenced material came from PBMCs.

This CDR3 reads CASRVADPQETQYF. CDR3 DNA: TGCGCCAGCAGGGTAGCGGACCCCCAAGAGACCCAGTACTTC. V gene TRBV5-1 combines with J gene TRBJ2-5; maybe TRBD2 (6 bases). Deletions cut 5 bases from V and 1 base from J, with 12 bases between. This CDR3 spans 14 amino acids. In germline, CDR1 is SGHRS, CDR2 YFSETQ.